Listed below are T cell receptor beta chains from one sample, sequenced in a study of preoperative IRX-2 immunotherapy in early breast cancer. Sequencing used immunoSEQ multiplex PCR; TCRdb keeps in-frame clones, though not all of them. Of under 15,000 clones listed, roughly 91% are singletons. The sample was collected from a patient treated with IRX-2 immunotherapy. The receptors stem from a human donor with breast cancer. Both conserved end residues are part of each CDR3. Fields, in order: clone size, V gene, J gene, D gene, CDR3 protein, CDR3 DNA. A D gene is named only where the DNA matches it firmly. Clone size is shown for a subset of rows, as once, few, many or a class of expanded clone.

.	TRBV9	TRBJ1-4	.	CASSGGIATNEKLFF	TGTGCCAGCAGCGGGGGCATCGCAACTAATGAAAAACTGTTTTTT
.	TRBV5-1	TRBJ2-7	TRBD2	CASTTSWRSGGPGEQYF	TGCGCCAGCACCACGTCGTGGAGAAGCGGGGGGCCGGGGGAGCAGTACTTC
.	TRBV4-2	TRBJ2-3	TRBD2	CASSPIIAGYTDTQYF	TGTGCCAGCAGCCCGATTATAGCGGGGTACACAGATACGCAGTATTTT
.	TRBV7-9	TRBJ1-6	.	CASSLEWGSTNSPLHF	TGTGCCAGCAGCTTAGAGTGGGGCTCCACGAATTCACCCCTCCACTTT
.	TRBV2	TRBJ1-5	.	CASSEEDTGTQPQHF	TGTGCCAGCAGTGAGGAGGATACAGGGACTCAGCCCCAGCATTTT
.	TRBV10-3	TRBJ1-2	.	CAIRSSTETNYGYTF	TGTGCCATCAGGAGTTCTACAGAAACTAACTATGGCTACACCTTC
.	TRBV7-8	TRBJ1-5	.	CASSREQGLAQHF	TGTGCCAGCAGCCGCGAGCAGGGGCTGGCCCAGCATTTT
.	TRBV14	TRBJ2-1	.	CASSLFGSPRNEQFF	TGTGCCAGCAGCCTATTCGGGAGTCCTAGAAATGAGCAGTTCTTC
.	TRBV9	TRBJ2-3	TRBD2	CASSVGTSGGVGTDTQYF	TGTGCCAGCAGCGTAGGGACTAGCGGGGGTGTTGGCACAGATACGCAGTATTTT
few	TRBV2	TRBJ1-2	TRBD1	CASSPGTVVDYGYTF	TGTGCCAGCAGTCCCGGGACAGTTGTCGACTATGGCTACACCTTC
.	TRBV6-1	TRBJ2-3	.	CASGDVWGTDTQYF	TGTGCCAGCGGGGACGTATGGGGCACAGATACGCAGTATTTT
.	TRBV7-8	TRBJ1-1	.	CASSHKGIEDTEAFF	TGTGCCAGCAGTCACAAGGGGATTGAGGACACTGAAGCTTTCTTT
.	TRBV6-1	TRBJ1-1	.	CASRITANTEAFF	TGTGCCAGCAGGATCACAGCGAACACTGAAGCTTTCTTT
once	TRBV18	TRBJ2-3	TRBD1	CASSPTRTGGTDTQYF	TGTGCCAGCTCACCAACCCGGACAGGGGGTACAGATACGCAGTATTTT
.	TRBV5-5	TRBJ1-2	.	CASSTDGTYGYTF	TGTGCCAGCAGCACCGATGGGACCTATGGCTACACCTTC
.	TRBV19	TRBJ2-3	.	CASKVGLNTDTQYF	TGTGCCAGTAAAGTAGGGCTTAACACAGATACGCAGTATTTT
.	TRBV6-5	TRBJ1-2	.	CASSYTGRYGYTF	TGTGCCAGCAGTTACACTGGGAGATATGGCTACACCTTC
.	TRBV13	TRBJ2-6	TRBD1	CASSPRDSPSGANVLTF	TGTGCCAGCAGCCCCCGGGACAGCCCATCTGGGGCCAACGTCCTGACTTTC
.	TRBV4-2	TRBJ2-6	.	CASSQDGVFSGANVLTF	TGTGCCAGCAGCCAAGATGGGGTGTTTTCGGGGGCCAACGTCCTGACTTTC
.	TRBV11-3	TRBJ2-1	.	CASSLDIYNEQFF	TGTGCCAGCAGCTTAGATATATACAATGAGCAGTTCTTC
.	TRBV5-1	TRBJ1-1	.	CASSLGENTEAFF	TGCGCCAGCAGCTTGGGAGAGAACACTGAAGCTTTCTTT
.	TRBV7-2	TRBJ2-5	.	CASSPAAGFMVRETQYF	TGTGCCAGCAGCCCCGCGGCGGGGTTCATGGTTAGGGAGACCCAGTACTTC
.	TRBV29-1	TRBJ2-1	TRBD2	CSVTIRTGLAPSYNEQFF	TGCAGCGTTACTATCCGAACGGGACTAGCCCCCTCCTACAATGAGCAGTTCTTC
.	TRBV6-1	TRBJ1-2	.	CASNTGREYGYTF	TGTGCCAGCAACACAGGGCGAGAATATGGCTACACCTTC
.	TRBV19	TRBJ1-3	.	CASSIPGTRSGTIYF	TGTGCCAGTAGTATACCCGGGACAAGGTCCGGCACCATATATTTT
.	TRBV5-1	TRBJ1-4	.	CASSSTAANEKLFF	TGCGCCAGCAGCTCGACAGCTGCTAATGAAAAACTGTTTTTT
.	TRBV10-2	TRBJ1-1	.	CASSEQGVREAFF	TGCGCCAGCAGTGAGCAGGGTGTCCGTGAAGCTTTCTTT
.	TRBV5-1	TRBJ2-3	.	CASSLGERTDTDTQYF	TGCGCCAGCAGCTTGGGGGAGAGGACAGACACAGATACGCAGTATTTT
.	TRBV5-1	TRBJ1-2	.	CASSLDFYGYTF	TGCGCCAGCAGCTTGGACTTCTATGGCTACACCTTC
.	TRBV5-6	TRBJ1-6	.	CASSLSTRQGGYNSPLHF	TGTGCCAGCAGCTTAAGTACTCGTCAGGGTGGCTATAATTCACCCCTCCACTTT
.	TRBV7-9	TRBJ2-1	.	CASSATQGTNEQFF	TGTGCCAGCAGCGCCACTCAGGGGACCAATGAGCAGTTCTTC
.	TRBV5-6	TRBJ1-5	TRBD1	CASSRQGPNQPQHF	TGTGCCAGCAGCCGACAGGGGCCCAATCAGCCCCAGCATTTT
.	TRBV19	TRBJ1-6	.	CASSPYSNNSPLHF	TGTGCCAGTAGTCCTTATTCAAATAATTCACCCCTCCACTTT
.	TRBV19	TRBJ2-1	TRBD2	CASSAPLTGGRNEQFF	TGTGCCAGTAGTGCGCCCCTTACGGGGGGGCGTAATGAGCAGTTCTTC
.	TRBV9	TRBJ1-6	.	CASSVGGNGYNSPLHF	TGTGCCAGCAGCGTAGGCGGGAACGGATATAATTCACCCCTCCACTTT
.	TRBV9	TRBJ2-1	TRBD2	CASSLTSGGGNEQFF	TGTGCCAGCAGCCTGACTAGCGGGGGCGGCAATGAGCAGTTCTTC
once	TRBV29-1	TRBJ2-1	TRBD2	CSVGTSGAYNEQFF	TGCAGCGTTGGGACTAGCGGGGCCTACAATGAGCAGTTCTTC
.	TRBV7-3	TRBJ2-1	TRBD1	CASSKNAADRVNEQFF	TGTGCCAGCAGCAAAAACGCGGCGGACAGGGTGAATGAGCAGTTCTTC
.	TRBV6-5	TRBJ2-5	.	CASSYNDPRETQYF	TGTGCCAGCAGTTACAACGACCCCAGGGAGACCCAGTACTTC
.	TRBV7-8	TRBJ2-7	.	CASSLAYRSTYEQYF	TGTGCCAGCAGCTTAGCGTACAGGTCCACCTACGAGCAGTACTTC
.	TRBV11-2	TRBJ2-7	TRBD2	CASSPTSGGQGEQYF	TGTGCCAGCAGCCCGACTAGCGGGGGACAAGGGGAGCAGTACTTC
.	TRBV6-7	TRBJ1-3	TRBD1	CASSYSDRGVGNTIYF	TGTGCCAGCAGTTACTCTGACAGGGGGGTCGGAAACACCATATATTTT
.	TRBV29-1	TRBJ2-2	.	CSVVLGGPNTGELFF	TGCAGCGTTGTCCTAGGGGGGCCGAACACCGGGGAGCTGTTTTTT
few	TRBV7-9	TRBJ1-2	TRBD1	CASSLATGGGYTF	TGTGCCAGCAGCTTAGCGACAGGGGGAGGCTACACCTTC
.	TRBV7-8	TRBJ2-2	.	CASSLRMGGQTGELFF	TGTGCCAGCAGCCTAAGAATGGGGGGCCAGACCGGGGAGCTGTTTTTT
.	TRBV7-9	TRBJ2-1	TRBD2	CASSPTSGGWNEQFF	TGTGCCAGCAGCCCCACTAGCGGGGGGTGGAATGAGCAGTTCTTC
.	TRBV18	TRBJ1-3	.	CASSPRRAAGNTIYF	TGTGCCAGCTCACCTAGGAGGGCCGCTGGAAACACCATATATTTT
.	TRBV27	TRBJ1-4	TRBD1	CASRSRGRNEKLFF	TGTGCCAGCAGATCCAGGGGGAGGAATGAAAAACTGTTTTTT
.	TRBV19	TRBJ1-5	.	CASSIQASPANQPQHF	TGTGCCAGTAGTATCCAGGCGTCCCCCGCTAATCAGCCCCAGCATTTT
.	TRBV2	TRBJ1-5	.	CASSEPWPKTTQHF	TGTGCCAGCAGTGAACCTTGGCCAAAAACAACCCAGCATTTT
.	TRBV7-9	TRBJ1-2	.	CASSERTAHYGYTF	TGTGCCAGCAGCGAACGGACGGCCCACTATGGCTACACCTTC
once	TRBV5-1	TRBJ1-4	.	CASSPQGPTNEKLFF	TGCGCCAGCAGCCCGCAGGGCCCAACTAATGAAAAACTGTTTTTT
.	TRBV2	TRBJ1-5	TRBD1	CASSDDWTGGQPQHF	TGTGCCAGCAGTGATGATTGGACAGGGGGACAGCCCCAGCATTTT
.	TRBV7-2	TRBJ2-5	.	CASRRRGPLRGGQYF	TGTGCCAGCAGAAGGAGGGGGCCTTTGAGGGGGGGCCAGTACTTC
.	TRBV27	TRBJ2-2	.	CASSLEGHTGELFF	TGTGCCAGCAGTTTAGAGGGGCATACCGGGGAGCTGTTTTTT
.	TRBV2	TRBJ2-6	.	CAGTNSGANVLTF	TGTGCCGGCACCAACTCTGGGGCCAACGTCCTGACTTTC
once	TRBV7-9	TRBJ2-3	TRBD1	CASSLGDRETDTQYF	TGTGCCAGCAGCCTAGGGGACAGGGAAACAGATACGCAGTATTTT
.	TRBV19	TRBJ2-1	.	CASSAGQLGTNEQFF	TGTGCCAGTAGTGCGGGACAGCTTGGAACCAATGAGCAGTTCTTC
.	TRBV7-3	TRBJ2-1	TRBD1	CASKSDRGSYNEQFF	TGTGCCAGCAAATCGGACAGGGGCTCCTACAATGAGCAGTTCTTC
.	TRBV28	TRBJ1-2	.	CASHIPPGGYTF	TGTGCCAGCCATATTCCTCCGGGTGGCTACACCTTC